Below, 3 T cell receptor beta chains from the same sample are listed, as sequenced in a study of cytomegalovirus exposure and HLA in healthy donors. Primers: 60 Vbeta forward and 13 Jbeta reverse. The repertoire was sequenced with immunoSEQ multiplex PCR; TCRdb's copy has only in-frame clones and lacks some. The repertoire consists of approximately 260,000 clones, with approximately 85% occurring once and the leading ten covering approximately 2%. The sequencing input was PBMCs. Receptors were obtained from a woman between 40 and 55 years old in good health and CMV-seropositive.

V and J are TRBV5-1 and TRBJ2-5; TRBD1 agrees at 8 bases. TRBJ2-7 explains the end of the DNA better; the J call may be wrong. Germline CDR1 and CDR2: SGHRS and YFSETQ. CDR3 length equals 13 residues. The CDR3 reads CASSPGQGSEQYF. The CDR3 coding sequence is TGCGCCAGCAGCCCTGGACAGGGTAGCGAGCAGTACTTC.

The chain links TRBV7-9 to TRBJ2-7, with a tentative D call TRBD1 (6 bases). CDR1 and CDR2 (germline): SEHNR, FQNEAQ (reference sequence). V was shortened by 4 bases and J by 0 bases, with 10 bases between the two germline ends. This CDR3 is 14 amino acids long. CDR3 in amino acids: CASSSGQSSYEQYF. The CDR3 region has the DNA TGTGCCAGCAGCTCAGGACAGAGCTCCTACGAGCAGTACTTC. The full variable domain, with the rest looked up from reference TRBV7-9 and TRBJ2-7, is DTGVSQNPRHKITKRGQNVTFRCDPISEHNRLYWYRQTLGQGPEFLTYFQNEAQLEKSRLLSDRFSAERPKGSFSTLEIQRTEQGDSAMYLCASSSGQSSYEQYFGPGTRLTVT.

The chain links TRBV18 to TRBJ2-1, with D maybe TRBD2 (5 bases). Trimming left V 2 bases short and J 9 bases short, with 11 bases between. The CDR3 has 13 residues. Germline V lookup: CDR1 KGHSH, CDR2 LQKENI. For the CDR3, the DNA is TGTGCCAGCTCACCATTGGGAAGCGGTGAGCAGTTCTTC. Its protein is CASSPLGSGEQFF.